This T cell receptor (beta chain) was captured in a study of shared clonotypes between healthy human individuals. The naive CD8 fraction comprised CD45RO-negative cells positively selected for CCR7 and excluded terminally differentiated effector memory CD45RA+ cells. The germline V gene has CDR1 SGHAT and CDR2 FQNNGV. Trimming at V came to 6 bases and at J to 4 bases, leaving 11 bases not matched to a gene. The CDR3 loop spans 15 amino acids. Remarks on this clone: Its cognate antigen is unknown.

Original handling: There were no quality scores in the junction-only immunoSEQ sequences, so filtering differed. TCRdb's table, derived via immunoSEQ multiplex PCR, lists solely in-frame clones and lacks some. V and J calls and clone size are given by that table; D and trimming were obtained from the DNA. The repertoire holds 1.5 million to 2.5 million clones, with about 95% as singletons. Overall study findings and caveats: The study found lower generation probabilities in non-shared clonotypes than in those shared by all four donors. In general, naive subsets displayed greater estimated richness than memory subsets did. Clonotype sharing among donors likely depends on sequencing depth.

This clonotype originated in a man younger than 35 in good health. The chain employs TRBV11-2 and TRBJ2-7, with 8 bases matching TRBD1. The sample comprised naive CD8+ T cells sorted from blood. The CDR3 reads CASRDPGQVVYEQYF. CDR3 nucleotide sequence: TGTGCCAGCAGGGACCCGGGACAGGTTGTTTACGAGCAGTACTTC.